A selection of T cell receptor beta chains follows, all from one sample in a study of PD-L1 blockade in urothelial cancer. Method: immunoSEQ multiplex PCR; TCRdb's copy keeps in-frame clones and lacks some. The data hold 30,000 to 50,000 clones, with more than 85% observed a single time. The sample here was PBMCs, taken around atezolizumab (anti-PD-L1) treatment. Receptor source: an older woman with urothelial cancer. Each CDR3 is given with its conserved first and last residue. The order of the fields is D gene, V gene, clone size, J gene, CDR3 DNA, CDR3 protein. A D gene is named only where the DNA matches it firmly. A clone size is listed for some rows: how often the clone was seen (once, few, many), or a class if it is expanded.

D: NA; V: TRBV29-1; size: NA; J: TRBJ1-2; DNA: TGCAGCGTTAAGTTGCAGGCGTGGGGCTACACCTTC; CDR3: CSVKLQAWGYTF
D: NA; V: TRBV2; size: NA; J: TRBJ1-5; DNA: TGTGCCAGCAGTGAAGGTCACCAGGGCAATCAGCCCCAGCATTTT; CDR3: CASSEGHQGNQPQHF
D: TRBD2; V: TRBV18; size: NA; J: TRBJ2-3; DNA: TGTGCCAGCTCAAGACAATGGCGTGAGCGGGAGCTGGGTACGCAGTATTTT; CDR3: CASSRQWRERELGTQYF
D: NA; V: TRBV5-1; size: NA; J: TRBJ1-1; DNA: TGCGCCAGCAGCTTGGCAGGGCTAAATGAAGCTTTCTTT; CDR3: CASSLAGLNEAFF
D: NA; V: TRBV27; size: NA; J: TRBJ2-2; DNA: TGTGCCAGCAGTTTATTTATTGACACGTCCGGATCCGGGGAGCTGTTTTTT; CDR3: CASSLFIDTSGSGELFF
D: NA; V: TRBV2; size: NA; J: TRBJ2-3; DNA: TGTGCCACCGCCGGAGGCAGAGGTAGCACAGATACGCAGTATTTT; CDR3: CATAGGRGSTDTQYF
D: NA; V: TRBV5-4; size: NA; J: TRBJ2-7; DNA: TGTGCCAGCAGCTTTCTAATCTCCCTAGAGGAGAACTACGAGCAGTACTTC; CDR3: CASSFLISLEENYEQYF
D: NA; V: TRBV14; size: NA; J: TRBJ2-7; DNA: TGTGCCAGCAGCCAAGATTTCACCTATAGCTCCGAGCAGTACTTC; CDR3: CASSQDFTYSSEQYF
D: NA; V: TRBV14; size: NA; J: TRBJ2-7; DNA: TGTGCCAGCAGGAAAACAGGGTCCGGCGAGCAGTACTTC; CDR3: CASRKTGSGEQYF
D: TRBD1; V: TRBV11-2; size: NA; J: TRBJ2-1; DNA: TGTGCCAGCAGCTTATCTACCGGGACAGGGGCGTATGAGCAGTTCTTC; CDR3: CASSLSTGTGAYEQFF
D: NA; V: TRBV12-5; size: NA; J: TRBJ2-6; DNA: TGTGCTAGTGGTTTGCCCCTCAGTCACAGGGTGGGCTCTGGGGCCAACGTCCTGACTTTC; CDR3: CASGLPLSHRVGSGANVLTF
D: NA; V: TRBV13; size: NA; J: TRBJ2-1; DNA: TGTGCCAGCAGCCTCGGACACCTCAATGAGCAGTTCTTC; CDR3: CASSLGHLNEQFF
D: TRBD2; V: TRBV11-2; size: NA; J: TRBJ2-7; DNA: TGTGCCAGCAGCTTTTGGGCGGGAGCGGGGGAGCAGTACTTC; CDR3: CASSFWAGAGEQYF
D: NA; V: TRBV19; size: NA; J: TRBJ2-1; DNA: TGTGCCAGTAGCCAGTCGCCTCGGGGAAATGAGCAGTTCTTC; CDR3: CASSQSPRGNEQFF
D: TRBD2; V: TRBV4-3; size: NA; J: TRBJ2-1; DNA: TGCGCCAGCAGCCACGCCCGGGGGGGTGAGCAGTTCTTC; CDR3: CASSHARGGEQFF
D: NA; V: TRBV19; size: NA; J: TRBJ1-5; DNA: TGTGCCAGTGGGAGTTATCAGCCCCAGCATTTT; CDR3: CASGSYQPQHF
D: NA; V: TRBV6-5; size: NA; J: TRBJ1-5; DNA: TGTGCCAGCAGTTACTCGCCAGGGGCCCAGCCCCAGCATTTT; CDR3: CASSYSPGAQPQHF
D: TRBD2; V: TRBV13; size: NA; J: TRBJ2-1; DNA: TGTGCCAGCAGCTCTAAGGCTAGGACTAGCCGCTCCTACAATGAGCAGTTCTTC; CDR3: CASSSKARTSRSYNEQFF
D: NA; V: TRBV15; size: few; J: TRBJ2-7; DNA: TGTGCCACCAGCAGTATCCCCTCGGGCTCCTACGAGCAGTACTTC; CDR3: CATSSIPSGSYEQYF
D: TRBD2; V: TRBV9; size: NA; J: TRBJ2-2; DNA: TGTGCCAGCAGCGGGCCACCGGGACTATCAAACACCGGGGAGCTGTTTTTT; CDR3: CASSGPPGLSNTGELFF
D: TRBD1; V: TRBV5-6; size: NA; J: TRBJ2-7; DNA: TGTGCCAGCAGCTTGGGACAGGGTGGGGAGCAGTACTTC; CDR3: CASSLGQGGEQYF
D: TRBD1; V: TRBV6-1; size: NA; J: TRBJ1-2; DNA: TGTGCCAGCAGGAACCTAGGACAGGGTGGTGGCTACACCTTC; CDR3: CASRNLGQGGGYTF
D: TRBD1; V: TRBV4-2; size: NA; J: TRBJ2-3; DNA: TGTGCCAGCAGCCAAGGACAGGGGGGCACAGATACGCAGTATTTT; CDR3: CASSQGQGGTDTQYF
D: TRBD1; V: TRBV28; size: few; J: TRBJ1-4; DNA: TGTGCCAGCAGTTCACCGACAGGGCCTAATGAAAAACTGTTTTTT; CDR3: CASSSPTGPNEKLFF
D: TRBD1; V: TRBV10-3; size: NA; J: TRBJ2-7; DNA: TGTGCCATCAGTGAAATTACAGGGGGTTCTGGCGAGCAGTACTTC; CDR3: CAISEITGGSGEQYF
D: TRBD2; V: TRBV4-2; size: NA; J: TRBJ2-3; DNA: TGTGCCAGCAGCCAATCCCCTAGCGGGAGCGGTGAAGATACGCAGTATTTT; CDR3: CASSQSPSGSGEDTQYF
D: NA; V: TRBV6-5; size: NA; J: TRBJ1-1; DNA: TGTGCCAGCAGTAAAAACCGGGACACTGAAGCTTTCTTT; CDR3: CASSKNRDTEAFF
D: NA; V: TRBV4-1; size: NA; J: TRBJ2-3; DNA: TGCGCCAGCAGCCAAGTGCAACTAGCTGGCACAGATACGCAGTATTTT; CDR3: CASSQVQLAGTDTQYF
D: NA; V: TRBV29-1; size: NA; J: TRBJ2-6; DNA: TGCAGCGTCTTCCGGGACACTGACTCTGGGGCCAACGTCCTGACTTTC; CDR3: CSVFRDTDSGANVLTF
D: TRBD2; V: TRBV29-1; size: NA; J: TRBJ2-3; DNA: TGCAGCGTTGCGGGGGGGGCTTCTTCTTCACGGATAGATACGCAGTATTTT; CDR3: CSVAGGASSSRIDTQYF
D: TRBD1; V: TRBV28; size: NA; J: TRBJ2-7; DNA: TGTGCCAGCAGTTTCCATGCCGCCGGGACAGGGGGCGTCGAGCAGTACTTC; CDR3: CASSFHAAGTGGVEQYF
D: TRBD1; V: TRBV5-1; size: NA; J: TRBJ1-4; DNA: TGCGCCAGCAGCTTGACGGGACAGGGTGAAAAACTGTTTTTT; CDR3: CASSLTGQGEKLFF
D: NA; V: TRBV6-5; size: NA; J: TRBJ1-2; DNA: TGTGCCAGCAGCCCGGGCTATGGCTACACCTTC; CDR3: CASSPGYGYTF
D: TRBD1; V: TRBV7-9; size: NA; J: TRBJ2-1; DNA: TGTGCCAGCAGCAACTGGGACAGGGGCAATGAGCAGTTCTTC; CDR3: CASSNWDRGNEQFF
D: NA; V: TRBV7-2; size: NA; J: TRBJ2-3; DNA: TGTGCCAGCAGCTTAGCCCCTCGGACCCAGGGGCGGACAGATACGCAGTATTTT; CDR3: CASSLAPRTQGRTDTQYF
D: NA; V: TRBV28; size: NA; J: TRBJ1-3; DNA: TGTGCCAGCAGTTCAGGACAGCGATCTGGAAACACCATATATTTT; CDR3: CASSSGQRSGNTIYF
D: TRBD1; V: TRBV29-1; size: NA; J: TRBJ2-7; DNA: TGCAGCGTTGAAGAAGGGATGAGGGGGCGCTTCGAGCAGTACTTC; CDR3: CSVEEGMRGRFEQYF
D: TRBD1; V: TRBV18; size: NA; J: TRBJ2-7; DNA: TGTGCCAGCTCACCTAGGGACAGTACCTACGAGCAGTACTTC; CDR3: CASSPRDSTYEQYF
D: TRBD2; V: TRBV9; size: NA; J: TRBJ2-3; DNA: TGTGCCAGCAGCTCCCGACTAGCGGGCCCAACAGATACGCAGTATTTT; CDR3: CASSSRLAGPTDTQYF
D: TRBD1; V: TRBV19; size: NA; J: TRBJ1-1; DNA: TGTGCCAGTAGTATAATGACAGGGGGCAGAGACACTGAAGCTTTCTTT; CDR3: CASSIMTGGRDTEAFF
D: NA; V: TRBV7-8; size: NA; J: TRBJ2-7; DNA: TGTGCCAGCAGCCCTATAAACAGAGACGAGCAGTACTTC; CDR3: CASSPINRDEQYF
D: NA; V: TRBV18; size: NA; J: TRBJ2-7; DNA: TGTGCCAGCTCAGAGGGTGACTACGAGCAGTACTTC; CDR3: CASSEGDYEQYF
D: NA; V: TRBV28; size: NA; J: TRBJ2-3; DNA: TGTGCCAGCAGTTTTGGCGGGAAAACAGATACGCAGTATTTT; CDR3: CASSFGGKTDTQYF
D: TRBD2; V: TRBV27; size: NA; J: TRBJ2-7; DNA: TGTGCCAGCAGTTTTCTTAGCGGACTAGCGGAATACGAGCAGTACTTC; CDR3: CASSFLSGLAEYEQYF
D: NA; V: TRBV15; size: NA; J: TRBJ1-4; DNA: TGTGCCACCAGCAGAGATCGGGGGTGGACTAATGAAAAACTGTTTTTT; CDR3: CATSRDRGWTNEKLFF
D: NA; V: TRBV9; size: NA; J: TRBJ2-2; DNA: TGTGCCAGCAGCGTATTAACCGGGGAGCTGTTTTTT; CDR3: CASSVLTGELFF
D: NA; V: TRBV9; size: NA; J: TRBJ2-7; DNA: TGTGCCAGCAGCGTAGGGGGGTGGACAGCCTACGAGCAGTACTTC; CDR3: CASSVGGWTAYEQYF
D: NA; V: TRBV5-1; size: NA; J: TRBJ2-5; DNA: TGCGCCAGCAGCTTGGCCGTGGGAAGGGGACAAGAGACCCAGTACTTC; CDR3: CASSLAVGRGQETQYF